Presented here are 32 T cell receptor beta chains from one specimen sequenced in a study of cytomegalovirus exposure and HLA in healthy donors. This table comes from immunoSEQ multiplex PCR, and its TCRdb copy is limited to in-frame clones, with some not included. Of fewer than 200,000 clones in the sample, just under 90% were seen once. The sequenced sample was PBMCs. The receptors derive from a man in his late teens or twenties in good health and CMV-seropositive.

This chain connects TRBV27 to TRBJ2-1, with TRBD2 matching 14 bases. The V gene end was trimmed by 1 base and the J gene end by 1 base; junction bases not matched to a gene: 9. The CDR3 extends over 20 amino acids. Germline lookup yields CDR1 MNHEY and CDR2 SMNVEV (reference sequence). CDR3 nucleotides: TGTGCCAGCAGTTTATATCCTGGACTAGCGGGAGGTGGGTCCTACAATGAGCAGTTCTTC. Translating gives CASSLYPGLAGGGSYNEQFF.

This chain connects TRBV10-3 to TRBJ2-3, with D maybe TRBD1 (6 bases). The CDR3 consists of 15 residues. Germline V gene data show CDR1 as ENHRY and CDR2 as SYGVKD. Trimming shortened V by 7 bases and J by 6 bases, and 20 bases separated the two germline ends. The CDR3: CAITEGGVELDTQYF. DNA for the CDR3: TGTGCCATCACTGAAGGGGGAGTGGAACTGGATACGCAGTATTTT.

This chain uses TRBV5-1 with TRBJ2-7, with D unresolved. CDR1 SGHRS and CDR2 YFSETQ come from the germline V gene. CDR3 length equals 15 residues. V dropped 0 bases and J dropped 2 bases, with 12 bases sitting between them. Here the CDR3 reads CASSLDGRPTYEQYF. For the CDR3, the DNA is TGCGCCAGCAGCTTGGATGGCAGGCCAACCTACGAGCAGTACTTC. Variable domain in full (rest from reference TRBV5-1 and TRBJ2-7): KAGVTQTPRYLIKTRGQQVTLSCSPISGHRSVSWYQQTPGQGLQFLFEYFSETQRNKGNFPGRFSGRQFSNSRSEMNVSTLELGDSALYLCASSLDGRPTYEQYFGPGTRLTVT.

The chain combines TRBV2 with TRBJ2-7; no reliable D call. Germline CDR1 reads SNHLY; CDR2 reads FYNNEI. This CDR3 has 14 residues. V gave up 7 bases and J gave up 2 bases, with 15 bases separating them. CDR3 bases: TGTGCCAGCACGCAATCTACCACGACCTACGAGCAGTACTTC. Translating gives CASTQSTTTYEQYF.

The V and J genes are TRBV7-3 and TRBJ2-1, with D maybe TRBD2 (5 bases). CDR1 SGHTA and CDR2 FQGTGA come from the germline V gene. The CDR3 sequence is 13 residues long. The V and J ends lost 1 base and 6 bases respectively, with 7 bases between them. The DNA for the CDR3 is TGTGCCAGCAGCTTAATCACTAGCAATGAGCAGTTCTTC. Translated, it gives CASSLITSNEQFF.

V usage is TRBV2 and J usage is TRBJ1-2, with TRBD1 identical over 7 bases. V shed 6 bases, J shed 0 bases, and the junction held 10 bases outside the gene matches. The CDR3 length is 16 residues. Germline V gene data show CDR1 as SNHLY and CDR2 as FYNNEI. The CDR3 DNA follows: TGTGCCAGCAGCGGTGGGACAGCCCTTTCTAACTATGGCTACACCTTC. Protein product: CASSGGTALSNYGYTF.

This chain links TRBV11-2 with TRBJ2-1, with TRBD1 matching 8 bases. The CDR3 is made up of 13 amino acids. Germline CDR1 is SGHAT and CDR2 is FQNNGV. V lost 3 bases, J lost 10 bases, and 5 bases stayed unmatched. The CDR3 is CASSFGTGWEQFF. DNA for the CDR3: TGTGCCAGCAGCTTCGGGACAGGATGGGAGCAGTTCTTC.

This chain's CDR3 is CASSLKGGSGRGYNEQFF. The CDR3 DNA sequence: TGTGCCAGCAGCTTAAAGGGAGGTAGCGGGAGAGGGTACAATGAGCAGTTCTTC. The gene calls are TRBV7-9 and TRBJ2-1; 9 bases match TRBD2. The CDR3 spans 18 residues. V lost 2 bases, J lost 4 bases, and 12 bases stayed unmatched. Germline V gives CDR1 SEHNR, CDR2 FQNEAQ (reference sequence).

The CDR3: CASRSGRTYEQYF. In DNA form, the CDR3 reads TGTGCCAGCAGAAGCGGAAGGACCTACGAGCAGTACTTC. The rearrangement uses TRBV27 and TRBJ2-7; weak D call: TRBD2 (5 bases). CDR1 and CDR2 from the germline V gene are MNHEY and SMNVEV (reference sequence). The CDR3 spans 13 residues. V was trimmed by 6 bases and J by 2 bases, leaving 11 bases between them.

This clone was seen only once. The rearrangement uses TRBV7-2 and TRBJ2-2, with a tentative D call TRBD2 (5 bases). V lost 5 bases and J 2 bases, leaving 15 bases between the germline ends. The CDR3 runs to 16 residues. Per germline, CDR1 SGHTA and CDR2 FQGNSA. The CDR3 sequence: CASSPPSGLNTGELFF. The CDR3 DNA reads as TGTGCCAGCAGCCCCCCGTCAGGACTTAACACCGGGGAGCTGTTTTTT.

This clone has a single count. The chain carries TRBV5-1 and TRBJ2-7, with a possible D match to TRBD1 (5 bases). Trimming stripped 2 bases from V and 0 bases from J, with 9 bases between. The CDR3 runs 14 residues. CDR1 is SGHRS and CDR2 is YFSETQ in the germline V gene. CDR3 amino acids: CASSFQGYSYEQYF. The CDR3 coding sequence is TGCGCCAGCAGCTTTCAGGGTTACTCCTACGAGCAGTACTTC.

The chain recombines TRBV5-6 with TRBJ1-4; no firm D call. The CDR3 contains 14 residues. Germline CDR1 reads SGHDT; CDR2 reads YYEEEE. Trimming pared 0 bases from V and 4 bases from J, leaving 7 bases between. The chain's CDR3 is CASSLGSFNEKLFF. CDR3 in DNA: TGTGCCAGCAGCTTGGGCAGTTTTAATGAAAAACTGTTTTTT.

The rearrangement joins TRBV6-5 to TRBJ1-4; no firm D call. V shed 0 bases and J shed 8 bases, with 7 bases lying between them. The CDR3 runs 13 residues. Germline V gene sequence: CDR1 MNHEY, CDR2 SVGAGI. The CDR3 nucleotides read TGTGCCAGCAGTTACTCGAGGTTAGAAAAACTGTTTTTT. This sequence encodes CASSYSRLEKLFF.

This clone was found once. This chain links TRBV6-1 with TRBJ1-1; possible D gene TRBD1, 6 bases. Per germline, CDR1 MNHNS and CDR2 SASEGT. The germline V and J ends were trimmed by 6 bases and 7 bases, with 12 bases remaining between them. The CDR3 covers 12 residues. The CDR3, as DNA: TGTGCCAGCAGAGCGATGGACAGTGAAGCTTTCTTT. Translating it yields CASRAMDSEAFF.

Worth noting for this clone: The sample holds other DNA sequences that translate to the same CDR3. The V and J genes are TRBV13 and TRBJ2-1; D remains ambiguous. This CDR3 has 13 amino acids. Per germline, CDR1 PRHDT and CDR2 FYEKMQ (reference sequence). V shed 0 bases and J shed 7 bases, with 7 bases lying between them. CDR3 in DNA: TGTGCCAGCAGCTTAGGCTTGAGGAATGAGCAGTTCTTC. It is translated as CASSLGLRNEQFF. Filled out from reference TRBV13 and TRBJ2-1, the complete variable domain reads AAGVIQSPRHLIKEKRETATLKCYPIPRHDTVYWYQQGPGQDPQFLISFYEKMQSDKGSIPDRFSAQQFSDYHSELNMSSLELGDSALYFCASSLGLRNEQFFGPGTRLTVL.

This sequence joins TRBV27 and TRBJ1-2, with D perhaps matching TRBD1 (6 bases). Germline CDR1 reads MNHEY; CDR2 reads SMNVEV (reference sequence). V was shortened by 3 bases and J by 1 base, with 18 bases between the two germline ends. The CDR3 sequence is 17 residues long. Here the CDR3 reads CASSFIFRGRSNYGYTF. The CDR3 nucleotides are TGTGCCAGCAGTTTTATATTCAGGGGAAGGAGTAACTATGGCTACACCTTC.

This rearrangement joins TRBV2 to TRBJ2-3; TRBD2 matches at 9 bases. Trimming at V came to 4 bases and at J to 6 bases, leaving 5 bases not matched to a gene. Germline lookup yields CDR1 SNHLY and CDR2 FYNNEI. The CDR3 totals 14 residues. The CDR3 reads CASSVGLARDTQYF. As DNA, the CDR3 is TGTGCCAGCAGTGTAGGACTAGCGAGGGATACGCAGTATTTT.

This clone was counted a single time. This chain links TRBV7-9 with TRBJ2-5; D gene uncertain. In germline, CDR1 is SEHNR, CDR2 FQNEAQ (reference sequence). Between the trimmed V and J ends, which lost 1 base and 14 bases, there was a span of 5 bases. CDR3 size: 9 residues. The CDR3 DNA sequence: TGTGCCAGCAGCTTAGACAGTTACTTC. Translated: CASSLDSYF.

The J gene is TRBJ1-2, the V gene TRBV5-3; TRBD1 matches at 8 bases. TRBV5-3 is marked as an open reading frame, function uncertain. The CDR3 totals 14 residues. V trimming: 5 bases; J trimming: 4 bases; junction bases outside the gene matches: 7. The CDR3 protein is CARRPGGVGYGYTF. The DNA of the CDR3 is TGTGCCAGAAGACCAGGGGGCGTCGGCTATGGCTACACCTTC.

This chain uses TRBV10-3 with TRBJ1-1, with a tentative D call TRBD1 (6 bases). Germline CDR1 ENHRY, CDR2 SYGVKD. Trimming took off 6 bases at V and 4 bases at J, with 15 bases between the two ends. The CDR3 runs to 14 residues. The CDR3 DNA sequence: TGTGCCATCAGAAGCATCACAGGGCCCACTGAAGCTTTCTTT. Translating it yields CAIRSITGPTEAFF.

The rearrangement joins TRBV9 to TRBJ1-4, with 9 bases aligning to TRBD1. Unmatched junction bases numbered 4, after V lost 1 base and J lost 0 bases. Germline CDR1 SGDLS, CDR2 YYNGEE. The CDR3 is 17 residues long. CDR3 protein: CASSVTGGFTTNEKLFF. In nucleotides, the CDR3 is TGTGCCAGCAGCGTAACAGGGGGCTTCACAACTAATGAAAAACTGTTTTTT.

Only a few counts were recorded for this clone. V gene TRBV18 combines with J gene TRBJ1-2, with 10 bases lining up with TRBD1. This CDR3 has 14 amino acids. V shed 3 bases and J 8 bases; nucleotides not matched to a gene: 6. Germline V CDR1 and CDR2: KGHSH, LQKENI. The CDR3 DNA sequence: TGTGCCAGCTCACCGACAGGGGGCGCGGAGGGCTACACCTTC. This sequence encodes CASSPTGGAEGYTF.

The rearrangement uses TRBV15 and TRBJ2-1, with D possibly matching TRBD1 (6 bases). The ends were cut back, 7 bases at V and 3 bases at J, with 16 bases in the middle. The CDR3 extends over 15 amino acids. Germline CDR1 is LNHNV and CDR2 is YYDKDF (reference sequence). The CDR3 sequence is CATTPAGEGYNEQFF. The CDR3 DNA is TGTGCCACCACCCCGGCAGGGGAAGGCTACAATGAGCAGTTCTTC.

With regard to this clone: The junction and the germline gene differ at one end; a read error may be behind it. The chain uses TRBV7-7 and TRBJ2-5, with 8 bases identical to TRBD2. CDR1 and CDR2 from the germline V gene are SSHAT and FNYEAQ (reference sequence). The CDR3 is made up of 14 amino acids. CDR3 region: CASSPRTGGETQYF. The CDR3 bases are TGTGCTAGCAGCCCAAGGACGGGGGGGGAGACCCAGTACTTC.

The chain employs TRBV5-4 and TRBJ2-1; 11 bases are shared with TRBD2. The J segment lost 8 bases and the V segment lost 4 bases, leaving 11 bases of the junction unmatched. Germline CDR1 is SGHNT and CDR2 is YYREEE (reference sequence). The length of the CDR3 is 16 residues. CDR3 region: CASSDSKLAGVDEQFF. The CDR3 DNA sequence: TGTGCCAGCAGCGATTCAAAACTAGCGGGAGTCGATGAGCAGTTCTTC.

This chain connects TRBV5-1 to TRBJ2-5; TRBD2 aligns across 8 bases. Germline CDR1 is SGHRS and CDR2 is YFSETQ. The CDR3 is 16 residues long. V was pared by 0 bases and J by 3 bases, with 7 bases of the junction left unmatched. DNA of the CDR3: TGCGCCAGCAGCTTGGTGCGAGCGGGAGTCAAAGAGACCCAGTACTTC. It is translated as CASSLVRAGVKETQYF.

The chain recombines TRBV7-2 with TRBJ2-7; D gene unclear. The CDR3 runs to 15 residues. Germline V lookup: CDR1 SGHTA, CDR2 FQGNSA. Trimming removed 5 bases at V and 3 bases at J, with 17 bases between. The CDR3 region is CASSLSVFPFYEQYF. In DNA form, the CDR3 reads TGTGCCAGCAGCCTAAGCGTCTTCCCGTTCTACGAGCAGTACTTC.

The J gene is TRBJ1-1, the V gene TRBV28, with D perhaps TRBD1 (5 bases). The germline V gene has CDR1 MDHEN and CDR2 SYDVKM. CDR3 length equals 15 residues. Between the trimmed V and J ends, which lost 4 bases and 5 bases, there was a span of 17 bases. CDR3 amino acids: CASSSSLQGQTEAFF. CDR3 DNA sequence: TGTGCCAGCAGTTCGTCACTCCAGGGTCAGACTGAAGCTTTCTTT.

This clone came up a few times. This chain uses TRBV18 with TRBJ2-7; TRBD1 matches 8 bases. Germline assignment: CDR1 KGHSH and CDR2 LQKENI. CDR3 length equals 14 residues. The ends lost 6 bases at V and 4 bases at J; junction bases unmatched: 8. CDR3 loop: CASSRTGFEYEQYF. The CDR3 DNA follows: TGTGCCAGCTCTAGGACAGGGTTTGAGTACGAGCAGTACTTC.

The V gene is TRBV7-3, the J gene TRBJ1-4, with a tentative D call TRBD1 (6 bases). Germline-derived CDR1 and CDR2 are SGHTA and FQGTGA. V was shortened by 5 bases and J by 5 bases, with 18 bases between the two germline ends. The CDR3 consists of 16 residues. The CDR3 loop is CASSPREGGRNEKLFF. CDR3 coding DNA: TGTGCCAGCAGCCCCCGGGAAGGGGGACGGAATGAAAAACTGTTTTTT.

The CDR3 region is CASSYNSQPQHF. CDR3 sequence (DNA): TGTGCCAGCAGTTATAACTCCCAGCCCCAGCATTTT. This sequence joins TRBV6-1 and TRBJ1-5; no clear D. V was trimmed by 5 bases and J by 7 bases, leaving 9 bases between them. The CDR3 contains 12 residues. Germline V lookup: CDR1 MNHNS, CDR2 SASEGT.

This clone occurred a few times. This chain connects TRBV2 to TRBJ2-2, with 10 bases that match TRBD2. This CDR3 comprises 16 residues. CDR1 and CDR2 (germline): SNHLY, FYNNEI. Trimming took 8 bases from V and 3 from J; bases not matched to a gene: 9. The CDR3 loop is CASSLLAGADTGELFF. The CDR3 nucleotides are TGTGCCAGCTCCTTGCTAGCGGGAGCGGACACCGGGGAGCTGTTTTTT. Supplemented by reference TRBV2 and TRBJ2-2, the full variable domain reads EPEVTQTPSHQVTQMGQEVILRCVPISNHLYFYWYRQILGQKVEFLVSFYNNEISEKSEIFDDQFSVERPDGSNFTLKIRSTKLEDSAMYFCASSLLAGADTGELFFGEGSRLTVL.